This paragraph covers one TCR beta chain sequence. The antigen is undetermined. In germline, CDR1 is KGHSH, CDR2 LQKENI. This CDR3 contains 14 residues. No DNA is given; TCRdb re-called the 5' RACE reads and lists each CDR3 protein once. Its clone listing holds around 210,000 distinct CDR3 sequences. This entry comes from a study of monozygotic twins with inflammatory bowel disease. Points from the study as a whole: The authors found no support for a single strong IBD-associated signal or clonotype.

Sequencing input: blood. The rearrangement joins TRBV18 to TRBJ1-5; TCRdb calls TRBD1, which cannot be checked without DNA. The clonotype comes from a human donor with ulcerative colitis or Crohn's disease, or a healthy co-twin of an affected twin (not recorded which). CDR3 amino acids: CASSRTGDNQPQHF.